This T cell receptor beta chain stems from a study of CD8 T cells in ankylosing spondylitis. TCRdb reanalysed the 5' RACE reads using MiXCR and keeps one entry per CDR3 protein. This sample has fewer than 400,000 distinct CDR3 sequences, with around 22% found just once. The study's findings and limits: Disease-linked clones reportedly concentrated significantly in matched ankylosing spondylitis synovial fluid. A TCR beta motif made of fewer than 10 highly homologous variants seemed typical of ankylosing spondylitis blood. Disease-linked clones, CD8+, were relatively rare in peripheral blood.

This clonotype was picked up a small number of times. Its target is not known. The sequencing input was blood, either unsorted or a sorted T cell fraction (not recorded which). The TCR comes from a male donor with ankylosing spondylitis.

This CDR3 reads CASSVSSGSYNEQFF. The DNA of the CDR3 is TGTGCCAGCAGCGTTTCTAGCGGCTCCTACAATGAGCAGTTCTTC. The genes are TRBV7-6 and TRBJ2-1, with TRBD2 identical over 7 bases. V dropped 5 bases and J dropped 0; count of bases not matched to a gene: 4. This CDR3 comprises 15 residues. Germline CDR1 SGHVS, CDR2 FNYEAQ.